This TCR beta chain was sequenced for a study of breast tumors, draining lymph nodes, adjacent tissues. Study outcomes and limitations: Compared with lymph nodes, tumors were less diverse; compared with nontumor tissue, more.

From the multiplex PCR reads, TCRdb called clonotypes with MiXCR, one entry per CDR3 protein. The sample carries under 35,000 distinct CDR3 sequences, roughly two thirds recorded once. This clonotype is a singleton in its sample. Its specificity is unknown. The germline V and J ends were trimmed by 4 bases and 0 bases, with 14 bases remaining between them. Germline lookup yields CDR1 SGHTA and CDR2 FQGNSA. CDR3 length: 16 residues. Material for sequencing was breast tumor tissue. The chain couples TRBV7-2 to TRBJ2-3; D may be TRBD2 (6 bases). The source of this sequence is a female donor with breast cancer. Some clones in this sample may be carry-over from other donors' samples. As DNA, the CDR3 is TGTGCCAGCAGCTCTCGGGGACTTCCTAGCACAGATACGCAGTATTTT. This sequence encodes CASSSRGLPSTDTQYF.